These 2 T cell receptor beta chains were all obtained from the same sample, sequenced in a study of molecular identifiers for immune sequencing clone quantification. TCRdb fed the PCR reads into MiXCR, producing one record per CDR3 protein. Among around 300,000 distinct CDR3 sequences listed, about 23% were seen once. The sequencing input was naive CD8+ T cells from blood, with Jurkat cell RNA spiked in. The subset is: FACS-sorted CD8+CD4-CCR7+CD45RA+ naive T cells. Source of these receptors: a human donor in good health. Some libraries in this study had Jurkat cell RNA spiked in.

There are many counts of this clonotype. The gene calls are TRBV6-5 and TRBJ2-3, with 9 bases fitting TRBD2. Germline V lookup: CDR1 MNHEY, CDR2 SVGAGI. This CDR3 is built from 16 residues. Trimming removed 2 bases from V and 3 bases from J; junction bases left unmatched: 6. In nucleotides, the CDR3 is TGTGCCAGCAGTTACGACCTAGCGGGGACAACAGATACGCAGTATTTT. Encoded protein: CASSYDLAGTTDTQYF.

This clonotype was recorded at least ten times. The chain couples TRBV7-2 to TRBJ2-7, with unresolved D. Germline V gives CDR1 SGHTA, CDR2 FQGNSA. The CDR3 is 14 amino acids. Trimming shortened V by 5 bases and J by 0 bases, and 11 bases separated the two germline ends. The CDR3 DNA follows: TGTGCCAGCAGCCCGATGGCACTCTCCTACGAGCAGTACTTC. This translates into CASSPMALSYEQYF.